The clone carrying this T cell receptor beta chain was seen a single time. The record originates from a study of blood T cell repertoires in COVID-19. Germline V gene lookup returns CDR1 SQVTM and CDR2 ANQGSEA. V lost 6 bases and J lost 1, with 9 bases in between. This CDR3 region has 12 residues. Sequencing was performed with immunoSEQ multiplex PCR; in TCRdb, only in-frame clones are kept and a portion is missing. Of some 220,000 clones listed, 65% to 85% are singletons. The V gene is TRBV29-1, the J gene TRBJ2-5; possibly TRBD1 for D (6 bases). The receptor's source is a woman aged 25 to 39 who had recovered from COVID-19. Input material: peripheral blood. CDR3 sequence: CSVYRAQETQYF. The CDR3 coding sequence is TGCAGCGTGTACAGGGCCCAAGAGACCCAGTACTTC.